The 28 T cell receptor beta chains in this list originate from one sample, sequenced in a study of CD8 T cells in ankylosing spondylitis. General study findings and limits: Characteristic of ankylosing spondylitis blood, it appeared, was a TCR beta motif comprising about eight highly homologous variants.

The antigens of these receptors remain unknown. MiXCR, applied by TCRdb to the 5' RACE reads, yields one record per CDR3 protein. Of 500,000 or so distinct CDR3 sequences in the sample, roughly 5% are singletons; the top ten hold roughly 3.5%. Sequenced: blood, either unsorted or a sorted T cell fraction (not recorded which). The receptor source for this set is a male donor with ankylosing spondylitis.

This clonotype was picked up many times. The chain recombines TRBV20-1 with TRBJ2-7; D call uncertain. The CDR3 length is 14 residues. V was shortened by 1 base and J by 6 bases, with 16 bases between the two germline ends. Germline V lookup: CDR1 DFQATT, CDR2 SNEGSKA (reference sequence). CDR3 region: CSARAQPSLGEQYF. The CDR3, as DNA: TGCAGTGCTAGAGCCCAGCCCTCACTTGGCGAGCAGTACTTC.

This clonotype was detected once. Just one base apart from a much larger clone, this may be a read error. The rearrangement joins TRBV28 to TRBJ2-5; 8 bases match TRBD1. CDR1 and CDR2 (germline): MDHEN, SYDVKM. The CDR3 covers 13 residues. For the CDR3, the DNA is TGTGCCAGCACACGGACAGGGAAAGAGATCCAGTACTTC. Amino acid sequence: CASTRTGKEIQYF.

This chain connects TRBV4-1 to TRBJ2-2; 7 bases align to TRBD1. The V and J ends lost 5 bases and 7 bases, in that order; junction bases with no gene match: 22. CDR3 length equals 19 residues. Germline V gene sequence: CDR1 MGHRA, CDR2 YSYEKL. CDR3 DNA: TGCGCCAGCAGCTTCCGGACCGGGACACAGGGGAAAGTAATCGGGGAGCTGTTTTTT. Its translation: CASSFRTGTQGKVIGELFF.

Only a few counts were recorded for this clonotype. The rearrangement links TRBV4-2 to TRBJ2-7, with TRBD1 identical over 8 bases. V shed 3 bases, J shed 6 bases, and the junction held 4 bases outside the gene matches. This CDR3 region has 13 residues. Germline V gene lookup returns CDR1 LGHNA and CDR2 YNFKEQ. The CDR3 protein is CASSHPTGGEQYF. DNA of the CDR3: TGTGCCAGCAGCCACCCCACAGGGGGCGAGCAGTACTTC.

This clonotype was seen repeatedly, ten times or more. The rearrangement joins TRBV5-5 to TRBJ1-2; possibly TRBD1 for D (5 bases). V dropped 4 bases and J dropped 3 bases, with 16 bases sitting between them. The germline V gene has CDR1 SGHKS and CDR2 YYEKEE (reference sequence). This CDR3 is built from 15 residues. The CDR3: CASSPTIQAYYGYTF. The DNA for the CDR3 is TGTGCCAGCAGCCCAACGATACAGGCATACTATGGCTACACCTTC.

The J gene is TRBJ2-2, the V gene TRBV11-3, with 9 positions matching TRBD2. J lost 6 bases, V lost 4 bases, and 6 bases had no gene match. The V gene's germline CDR1 is SGHNT and CDR2 YENEEA. The CDR3 length is 15 residues. CDR3 nucleotide sequence: TGTGCCAGCAGCTCATCCGGGACTAGCCCCGGGGAGCTGTTTTTT. Translating gives CASSSSGTSPGELFF. Supplemented by reference TRBV11-3 and TRBJ2-2, the full variable domain reads EAGVVQSPRYKIIEKKQPVAFWCNPISGHNTLYWYLQNLGQGPELLIRYENEEAVDDSQLPKDRFSAERLKGVDSTLKIQPAELGDSAVYLCASSSSGTSPGELFFGEGSRLTVL.

The rearrangement joins TRBV5-1 to TRBJ2-5, with 7 positions matching TRBD1. The trim removed 4 bases at V and 5 bases at J, leaving 5 bases unmatched. The germline CDR1 and CDR2 sequences are SGHRS and YFSETQ. The CDR3 runs 13 residues. CDR3 coding DNA: TGCGCCAGCAGCGGGGACAGCCGGGAGACCCAGTACTTC. It encodes CASSGDSRETQYF.

This clonotype was recorded at least ten times. The rearrangement joins TRBV7-6 to TRBJ1-5, with D possibly TRBD1 on 5 matching bases. Per the germline V gene, CDR1 is SGHVS and CDR2 is FNYEAQ. The CDR3 consists of 13 residues. Trimming left V 5 bases short and J 4 bases short, with 9 bases between. Here the CDR3 reads CASSVGRNQPQHF. CDR3 DNA: TGTGCCAGCAGCGTGGGACGGAATCAGCCCCAGCATTTT.

This clonotype was observed at least ten times. The chain is built from TRBV29-1 and TRBJ2-1; 9 bases map to TRBD1. The germline V gene encodes CDR1 SQVTM and CDR2 ANQGSEA. J gave up 7 bases and V 6 bases, and 7 bases lay outside the gene matches. This CDR3 contains 13 residues. The DNA of the CDR3 is TGCAGCGTCGGCCGGGACAGGGTAAATGAGCAGTTCTTC. It codes for CSVGRDRVNEQFF.

This clonotype was counted at least ten times. The rearrangement links TRBV6-2 or TRBV6-3 to TRBJ2-7; the D gene is possibly TRBD2 (5 bases). There are 15 residues in the CDR3. Germline values: CDR1 MNHEY, CDR2 SVGEGT. V was pared by 2 bases and J by 2 bases, with 13 bases between. In DNA form, the CDR3 reads TGTGCCAGCAGTTACCGGGCTAGCTTGGCCTACGAGCAGTACTTC. Its protein is CASSYRASLAYEQYF.

At least ten counts were recorded for this clonotype. The chain joins TRBV27 to TRBJ2-7; D perhaps matches TRBD1 (6 bases). Germline V gives CDR1 MNHEY, CDR2 SMNVEV (reference sequence). The CDR3 has 14 amino acids. V gave up 8 bases and J gave up 2 bases, with 16 bases separating them. The CDR3 sequence: CASFLGQPAYEQYF. DNA for the CDR3: TGTGCCAGCTTCTTAGGACAGCCAGCCTACGAGCAGTACTTC.

This sequence joins TRBV7-6 and TRBJ2-7; D is perhaps TRBD1 (6 bases). This CDR3 comprises 16 residues. The V gene's germline CDR1 is SGHVS and CDR2 FNYEAQ. V lost 1 base, J lost 2 bases, and 15 bases lay in between. CDR3 coding DNA: TGTGCCAGCAGCTTAGGACCTACCCGGGACACCTACGAGCAGTACTTC. Amino acid sequence: CASSLGPTRDTYEQYF.

The table lists this clonotype with many counts. This chain uses TRBV2 with TRBJ2-5; 8 bases match TRBD2. The CDR3 is 14 amino acids. Unmatched junction bases numbered 6, after V lost 5 bases and J lost 4 bases. CDR1 and CDR2 from the germline V gene are SNHLY and FYNNEI. The CDR3, as DNA: TGTGCCAGCAGTCCGGGACTAGGCTCAGAGACCCAGTACTTC. The encoded protein is CASSPGLGSETQYF.

The chain recombines TRBV7-2 with TRBJ2-3, with a possible D match to TRBD2 (7 bases). This CDR3 comprises 15 residues. The germline V and J ends were trimmed by 1 base and 4 bases, with 12 bases remaining between them. Germline V gene lookup returns CDR1 SGHTA and CDR2 FQGNSA. CDR3 sequence reads: CASSLGYGGPDTQYF. CDR3 DNA: TGTGCCAGCAGCTTAGGATACGGGGGGCCAGATACGCAGTATTTT.

This clonotype was detected many times. This rearrangement joins TRBV6-2 or TRBV6-3 to TRBJ1-1; D is unclear. CDR3 length: 12 amino acids. Germline CDR1 MNHEY, CDR2 SVGEGT. Trimming removed 2 bases at V and 7 bases at J, with 8 bases between. The CDR3 DNA is TGTGCCAGCAGTTACGGATTTCATGAAGCTTTCTTT. This translates into CASSYGFHEAFF.

This clonotype was found many times. The V call is TRBV6-5, the J call TRBJ1-2, with D possibly being TRBD1 (5 bases). CDR3 length: 15 amino acids. V dropped 4 bases and J dropped 4 bases, with 16 bases sitting between them. The germline CDR1 and CDR2 sequences are MNHEY and SVGAGI. Here the CDR3 reads CASSFLGRETYGYTF. DNA of the CDR3: TGTGCCAGCAGTTTTCTGGGGCGGGAAACCTATGGCTACACCTTC.

In this sample, this clonotype turned up a few times. This sequence joins TRBV30 and TRBJ1-5, with 8 bases that match TRBD1. After removal of 2 bases from V and 1 base from J, the junction contained 4 bases not matched to a gene. This CDR3 contains 15 residues. Germline V gives CDR1 GTSNPN, CDR2 SVGIG (reference sequence). CDR3 protein: CAWSMTGASNQPQHF. DNA of the CDR3: TGTGCCTGGAGTATGACAGGGGCAAGCAATCAGCCCCAGCATTTT.

This clonotype was counted ten times or more. V and J are TRBV5-1 and TRBJ1-1, with a possible D match to TRBD1 (6 bases). CDR1 and CDR2 (germline): SGHRS, YFSETQ. The germline V and J ends were trimmed by 4 bases and 1 base, with 17 bases remaining between them. This CDR3 has 16 amino acids. The CDR3 here is CASSLGTPRGNTEAFF. The CDR3 DNA is TGCGCCAGCAGCCTCGGGACACCCAGAGGGAACACTGAAGCTTTCTTT. Looking up the rest from reference TRBV5-1 and TRBJ1-1 gives the full variable domain: KAGVTQTPRYLIKTRGQQVTLSCSPISGHRSVSWYQQTPGQGLQFLFEYFSETQRNKGNFPGRFSGRQFSNSRSEMNVSTLELGDSALYLCASSLGTPRGNTEAFFGQGTRLTVV.

In this sample, this clonotype turned up many times. The chain joins TRBV5-1 to TRBJ2-3, with D perhaps matching TRBD2 (6 bases). The CDR3 consists of 13 residues. Germline loops: CDR1 SGHRS, CDR2 YFSETQ. Trimming pared 0 bases from V and 9 bases from J, leaving 11 bases between. Written as DNA, the CDR3 is TGCGCCAGCAGCTTGGGGGGGGAAAACACGCAGTATTTT. Protein product: CASSLGGENTQYF. Full variable domain (remainder filled in from reference TRBV5-1 and TRBJ2-3): KAGVTQTPRYLIKTRGQQVTLSCSPISGHRSVSWYQQTPGQGLQFLFEYFSETQRNKGNFPGRFSGRQFSNSRSEMNVSTLELGDSALYLCASSLGGENTQYFGPGTRLTVL.

CDR3 loop: CSGGVKYKDGYTF. In nucleotides, the CDR3 is TGCAGTGGCGGGGTGAAATACAAGGATGGCTACACCTTC. The chain joins TRBV20-1 to TRBJ1-2, with D unclear. The germline V gene has CDR1 DFQATT and CDR2 SNEGSKA (reference sequence). This CDR3 has 13 amino acids. Trimming pared 7 bases from V and 6 bases from J, leaving 18 bases between.

This clonotype showed up many times. The junction departs from the called germline gene at one end, perhaps through a read error. The chain recombines TRBV5-1 with TRBJ1-3; D gene ambiguous. CDR1 is SGHRS and CDR2 is YFSETQ in the germline V gene. This CDR3 has 13 amino acids. This chain's CDR3 is CASSVSSGNTIYF. The CDR3 DNA sequence: TGTGCCAGCAGCGTGAGCTCTGGAAACACCATATATTTT.

This clonotype was seen ten or more times. The V call is TRBV20-1, the J call TRBJ1-3; D remains ambiguous. This CDR3 is built from 15 residues. V was clipped by 3 bases and J by 0 bases, with 12 bases between them. Germline V lookup: CDR1 DFQATT, CDR2 SNEGSKA (reference sequence). The CDR3: CSASIGVDSGNTIYF. In nucleotides, the CDR3 is TGCAGTGCTAGTATCGGGGTGGACTCTGGAAACACCATATATTTT.

This clonotype came up many times. The chain recombines TRBV29-1 with TRBJ1-5; 7 bases are shared with TRBD1. The ends lost 4 bases at V and 4 bases at J; junction bases unmatched: 10. This CDR3 comprises 15 residues. The germline gives CDR1 SQVTM, CDR2 ANQGSEA. In DNA, the CDR3 is TGCAGCGTTGTTCTTTGGGACAGTAAGAATCAGCCCCAGCATTTT. Protein: CSVVLWDSKNQPQHF.

The sample holds many counts of this clonotype. The chain is built from TRBV28 and TRBJ2-2, with D unresolved. Trimming pared 1 base from V and 5 bases from J, leaving 8 bases between. Germline V gene lookup returns CDR1 MDHEN and CDR2 SYDVKM. This CDR3 comprises 14 residues. CDR3 in amino acids: CASSLFRGTGELFF. The CDR3 nucleotides read TGTGCCAGCAGTTTATTTCGAGGAACCGGGGAGCTGTTTTTT.

This chain uses TRBV11-2 with TRBJ2-2, with TRBD2 as a possible D gene (5 bases). Germline loops: CDR1 SGHAT, CDR2 FQNNGV. The CDR3 is made up of 14 amino acids. Trimming shortened V by 8 bases and J by 8 bases, and 18 bases separated the two germline ends. The CDR3 nucleotides are TGTGCCAGCGCTCTCCTCGGAGGCCAGGGGGAGCTGTTTTTT. Protein: CASALLGGQGELFF.

This clonotype was seen a handful of times. The V and J genes are TRBV4-2 and TRBJ2-1; D unresolved. Germline values: CDR1 LGHNA, CDR2 YNFKEQ. The CDR3 is 14 amino acids. V was trimmed by 4 bases and J by 6 bases, leaving 13 bases between them. This chain's CDR3 is CASSRSVQFNEQFF. The CDR3 region has the DNA TGTGCCAGCAGCCGTTCAGTACAGTTCAATGAGCAGTTCTTC.

This clonotype was detected many times. The chain uses TRBV12-3 or TRBV12-4 and TRBJ1-5; D gene uncertain. V lost 6 bases and J 5 bases, leaving 17 bases between the germline ends. This CDR3 region has 15 residues. CDR3 DNA: TGTGCCAGCAGCCGCCGTGGGGTAGGGTATCAGCCCCAGCATTTT. Protein sequence: CASSRRGVGYQPQHF.

At least ten counts were recorded for this clonotype. The V and J genes are TRBV20-1 and TRBJ1-6; 7 nucleotides align to TRBD1. Losses at the gene ends were 8 bases for V and 5 bases for J; bases not matched to a gene: 6. Germline V gene data show CDR1 as DFQATT and CDR2 as SNEGSKA (reference sequence). The CDR3 has 13 residues. The CDR3 DNA sequence: TGCAGTTTGCCGGGACAGAATAATTCACCCCTCCACTTT. Translation gives CSLPGQNNSPLHF.